This TCR beta chain came from a study of vaccination effects on CD4 cells after COVID-19. Assay used: immunoSEQ multiplex PCR; TCRdb lists only in-frame clones, some missing. The table shows fewer than 90,000 clones, with under 80% occurring only once. Expansion with viral peptide pools was applied to antigen-specific CD4+ T cells by the ViraFEST assay prior to sequencing. After less than twelve days in culture, the CD4+ T cells were isolated. Participants each got two BNT162b2 or mRNA-1273 vaccine doses. It was with roughly 9.5 IU/ml IL-2 and about 10 ug/ml peptides that 1.5 million to 2.5 million PBMC per well were cultured. On this clone itself: Antigen: not known.

CDR1 and CDR2 from the germline V gene are KGHDR and SFDVKD. The CDR3 is made up of 15 amino acids. J gave up 7 bases and V 3 bases, and 5 bases lay outside the gene matches. Study outcomes and limitations: Substantial clonal contraction characterized both infection- and vaccine-induced clones late after vaccination.

The sample here was CD4+ T cells from PBMCs cultured with HCoV-OC43 spike peptides, taken after COVID-19 vaccination. Subset indicated: HCoV-OC43 spike overlapping peptide pool stimulation. This receptor was obtained from a human donor who received a COVID-19 vaccine. The V gene is TRBV24-1, the J gene TRBJ1-4, with 9 bases fitting TRBD1. The CDR3 sequence is CATSDPGQGTEKLFF. The CDR3 DNA sequence: TGTGCCACCAGTGATCCTGGACAGGGGACTGAAAAACTGTTTTTT.